A selection of T cell receptor beta chains follows, all from one sample in a study of blood T cell repertoires in COVID-19. Generated by immunoSEQ multiplex PCR, the TCRdb table keeps only in-frame clones and is missing some. The sample records over 65,000 clones, around nine tenths being singletons. Sequencing was performed on peripheral blood. The receptors were gathered from a human donor in a cohort sampled during active COVID-19. The CDR3 runs from the conserved cysteine through the conserved F or W. The D gene is left open where the match is weak. Clone size is shown for a subset of rows, as once, few, many or a class of expanded clone.

TRBJ2-7 - TRBV5-1 - 12 CASRRYPYEQYF TGCGCCAGTAGGAGATACCCCTACGAGCAGTACTTC
TRBJ2-7 - TRBV7-2 - 14 CASSRVGSSYEQYF TGTGCCAGCAGCCGGGTGGGGAGCTCCTACGAGCAGTACTTC
TRBJ1-2 - TRBV18 - 14 CASSNRTGSQGYTF TGTGCCAGCTCGAACAGGACGGGCTCCCAGGGCTACACCTTC
TRBJ2-1 once TRBV28 - 14 CASSKFDRNNEQFF TGTGCCAGCAGTAAATTTGACAGAAACAATGAGCAGTTCTTC
TRBJ2-3 - TRBV18 - 15 CASSPPGGRADTQYF TGTGCCAGCTCACCTCCCGGGGGTCGCGCAGATACGCAGTATTTT
TRBJ1-3 - TRBV19 - 14 CASRPQGRGNTIYF TGTGCCAGTAGACCACAGGGTCGCGGAAACACCATATATTTT
TRBJ1-5 - TRBV11-2 TRBD1 17 CASSLGTGGATDQPQHF TGTGCCAGCAGCTTAGGGACAGGGGGCGCGACGGATCAGCCCCAGCATTTT
TRBJ2-1 - TRBV2 TRBD1 15 CASSAGQGAYNEQFF TGTGCCAGCAGTGCGGGACAGGGGGCCTACAATGAGCAGTTCTTC
TRBJ2-1 - TRBV19 TRBD2 17 CASSTLEAGYSYNEQFF TGTGCCAGTAGTACCCTCGAAGCGGGATATTCCTACAATGAGCAGTTCTTC
TRBJ2-7 - TRBV11-2 - 17 CASSLATRSGPSYEQYF TGTGCCAGCAGCTTAGCTACACGAAGCGGGCCCTCCTACGAGCAGTACTTC
TRBJ2-5 - TRBV10-3 TRBD2 16 CAISEPGVLAGGPVDF TGTGCCATCAGTGAGCCCGGCGTGCTAGCGGGAGGACCGGTTGACTTC
TRBJ1-2 - TRBV6-2/TRBV6-3 TRBD1 14 CASTPAGGTYGYTF TGTGCCAGCACCCCGGCAGGGGGCACCTATGGCTACACCTTC
TRBJ2-1 - TRBV4-3 TRBD2 15 CASSQELAGVGEQFF TGCGCCAGCAGCCAAGAACTAGCGGGGGTGGGGGAGCAGTTCTTC
TRBJ1-2 - TRBV27 TRBD1 15 CASSLKQGVHYGYTF TGTGCCAGCAGTTTAAAGCAGGGGGTTCACTATGGCTACACCTTC
TRBJ2-5 - TRBV5-4 - 15 CASSSRGGRQETQYF TGTGCCAGCAGCTCGAGGGGGGGGCGGCAAGAGACCCAGTACTTC
TRBJ1-5 - TRBV2 - 13 CASSHREGQPQHF TGTGCCAGCAGTCACAGGGAGGGACAGCCCCAGCATTTT
TRBJ1-4 - TRBV5-1 - 15 CASSTGQNVNEKLFF TGCGCCAGCAGCACCGGACAGAACGTAAATGAAAAACTGTTTTTT
TRBJ2-7 once TRBV3-1/TRBV3-2 TRBD2 15 CASSPLAGGYYEQYF TGTGCCAGCAGCCCTCTAGCGGGAGGATACTACGAGCAGTACTTC
TRBJ2-7 - TRBV29-1 TRBD1 13 CSIMTGTTYEQYF TGCAGCATCATGACAGGGACCACCTACGAGCAGTACTTC
TRBJ2-5 few TRBV28 TRBD1 15 CASKRQGEGQETQYF TGTGCCAGCAAAAGACAGGGAGAAGGGCAAGAGACCCAGTACTTC
TRBJ2-1 - TRBV30 TRBD2 15 CAWSQGTRIANEQFF TGTGCCTGGAGCCAGGGGACTAGAATCGCCAATGAGCAGTTCTTC
TRBJ2-5 - TRBV12-5 TRBD1 14 CASGLAGGVETQYF TGTGCTAGTGGCCTCGCAGGGGGCGTTGAGACCCAGTACTTC
TRBJ2-7 - TRBV7-2 TRBD2 17 CASSLWPAGAPDYEQYF TGTGCCAGCAGCTTATGGCCAGCGGGAGCCCCCGACTACGAGCAGTACTTC
TRBJ2-3 once TRBV20-1 TRBD2 15 CSASGGAGVGDTQYF TGCAGTGCTAGTGGAGGAGCGGGGGTTGGAGATACGCAGTATTTT
TRBJ2-7 - TRBV27 - 15 CASSFSAAGSYEQYF TGTGCCAGCAGTTTTTCGGCTGCAGGCTCCTACGAGCAGTACTTC
TRBJ1-5 - TRBV2 - 13 CASSGGIGQPQHF TGTGCCAGCAGTGGAGGGATTGGTCAGCCCCAGCATTTT
TRBJ2-1 - TRBV6-4 TRBD1 15 CASSLGTGSYNEQFF TGTGCCAGCAGTCTCGGGACAGGGTCCTACAATGAGCAGTTCTTC
TRBJ2-7 once TRBV4-1 TRBD2 15 CASSHGTSGTYEQYF TGCGCCAGCAGCCATGGGACTAGCGGGACCTACGAGCAGTACTTC
TRBJ2-1 - TRBV7-9 TRBD1 14 CASRAGTGYNEQFF TGTGCCAGCAGGGCCGGGACAGGGTACAATGAGCAGTTCTTC
TRBJ2-2 few TRBV2 TRBD1 14 CASSVGTVPGELFF TGTGCCAGCAGTGTCGGGACAGTACCCGGGGAGCTGTTTTTT
TRBJ2-7 once TRBV2 TRBD2 15 CASTGLAGGDYEQYF TGTGCCAGCACTGGACTAGCGGGAGGGGACTACGAGCAGTACTTC
TRBJ2-7 - TRBV20-1 - 11 CSAAPSYEQYF TGCAGTGCCGCGCCTAGCTACGAGCAGTACTTC
TRBJ1-1 - TRBV3-1/TRBV3-2 TRBD1 14 CASRPGGMNTEAFF TGTGCCAGCAGACCAGGGGGCATGAACACTGAAGCTTTCTTT
TRBJ1-6 - TRBV27 - 17 CASSFTREGVDNSPLHF TGTGCCAGCAGTTTCACTCGGGAGGGGGTGGATAATTCACCCCTCCACTTT
TRBJ2-7 - TRBV6-5 TRBD1 13 CASSRDRPYEQYF TGTGCCAGTAGCCGGGACAGGCCCTACGAGCAGTACTTC